This T cell receptor beta chain came from a study of chemoradiotherapy in HPV16-positive cancers. At the level of the study: Two HPV16-positive patients' cells yielded candidate HPV-specific clones and common motifs.

Concerning this clone: The antigen remains unidentified.

The repertoire was sequenced with immunoSEQ multiplex PCR; TCRdb's copy has only in-frame clones and lacks some. This sample has more than 9,000 clones; roughly 76% occur once, and the top ten carry approximately 0.97%. Study-wide results and limits: Only a couple of HPV16-positive patients supplied the functional HPV-specificity definition. Candidate HPV-specific clones and E7-related TCR motifs grew in tumor during treatment.

Repertoires were sampled repeatedly during chemoradiotherapy. Germline values: CDR1 LGHNA, CDR2 YSLEER. The CDR3 is 15 residues long. V was pared by 5 bases and J by 2 bases, with 15 bases between. The rearrangement joins TRBV4-3 to TRBJ1-2; unclear D gene. This sample was obtained from a patient who underwent chemoradiotherapy. The source is a human donor with HPV-associated anogenital cancer. CDR3 coding DNA: TGCGCCAGCAGCTCTTCAGGCGCCCCCAACTATGGCTACACCTTC. This sequence encodes CASSSSGAPNYGYTF.